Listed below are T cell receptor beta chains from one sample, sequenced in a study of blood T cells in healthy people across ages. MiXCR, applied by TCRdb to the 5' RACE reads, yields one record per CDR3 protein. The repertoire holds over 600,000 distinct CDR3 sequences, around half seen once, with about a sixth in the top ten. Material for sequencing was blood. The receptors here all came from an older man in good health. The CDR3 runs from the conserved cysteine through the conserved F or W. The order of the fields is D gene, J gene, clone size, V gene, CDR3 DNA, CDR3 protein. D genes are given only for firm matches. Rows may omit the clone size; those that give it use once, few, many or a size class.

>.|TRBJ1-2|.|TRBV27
TGTGCCAGCAGTTCACAGGGAGAGTTCGGGAGGAGCTATGGCTACACCTTC
CASSSQGEFGRSYGYTF
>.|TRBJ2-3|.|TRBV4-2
TGTGCCAGCAGCCACGACCCGCTAGCATCTAGCACAGATACGCAGTATTTT
CASSHDPLASSTDTQYF
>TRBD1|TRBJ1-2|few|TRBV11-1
TGTGCCAGCAGCTGGGACAGGGAAAGTGGCTACACCTTC
CASSWDRESGYTF
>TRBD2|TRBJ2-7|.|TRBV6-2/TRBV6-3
TGTGCCAGCAATGGACGGCCGGGACTAGCGGGAGGGCCCCACGAGCAGTACTTC
CASNGRPGLAGGPHEQYF
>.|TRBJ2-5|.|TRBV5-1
TGCGCCAGCAGCTTGGGACCCAGGGCAGAGGAGACCCAGTACTTC
CASSLGPRAEETQYF
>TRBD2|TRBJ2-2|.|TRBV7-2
TGTGCCAGCAGCTTATGGCTAGCGGGAGGCCCCGGGGAGCTGTTTTTT
CASSLWLAGGPGELFF
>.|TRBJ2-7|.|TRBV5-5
TGTGCCAGCAGCTTGGAGGGTGGGGTGAGCGAGCAGTACTTC
CASSLEGGVSEQYF
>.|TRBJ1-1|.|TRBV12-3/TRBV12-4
TGTGCCAGCAGTGTAAACAGCATGAACACTGAAGCTTTCTTT
CASSVNSMNTEAFF
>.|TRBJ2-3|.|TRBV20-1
TGCAGTGCCAGAACCGGGACCCCGTGGTATTTT
CSARTGTPWYF
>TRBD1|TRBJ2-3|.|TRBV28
TGTGCCAGCAGTCTCACAGGGGCGGGCACAGATACGCAGTATTTT
CASSLTGAGTDTQYF
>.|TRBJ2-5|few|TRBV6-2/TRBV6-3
TGTGCCAGCAGAGGGACTGGAGTTAGTACCCAGTACTTC
CASRGTGVSTQYF
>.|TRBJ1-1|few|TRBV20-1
TGCAGTGCTAGGGGAGGGGCGCGAGAAGTAAACACTGAAGCTTTCTTT
CSARGGAREVNTEAFF
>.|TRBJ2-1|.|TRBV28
TGTGCCAGCGATTCTATGGGCGACAATGAGCAGTTCTTC
CASDSMGDNEQFF
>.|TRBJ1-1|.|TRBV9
TGTGCCAGCAGCGTAGCTACGGGGGCAACTGAAGCTTTCTTT
CASSVATGATEAFF
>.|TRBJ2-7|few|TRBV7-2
TGTGCCAGCAGCAGACATATCTCCTACGAGCAGTACTTC
CASSRHISYEQYF
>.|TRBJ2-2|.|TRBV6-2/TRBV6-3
TGTGCCAGCAGTCGGTTTAGTGGACAGACAGGGGAGCTGTTTTTT
CASSRFSGQTGELFF
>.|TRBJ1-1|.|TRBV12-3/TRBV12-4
TGTGCCAGCAGGGCGGACAGTGTCGCCACTGAAGCTTTCTTT
CASRADSVATEAFF
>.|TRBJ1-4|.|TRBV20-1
TGCAGTGCAGGCCGGGGGCCCCGGGAAAAACTGTTTTTT
CSAGRGPREKLFF
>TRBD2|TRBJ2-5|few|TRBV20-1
TGCAGTGCTACCCTGAGCGGGACGGGCTCGGAGACCCAGTACTTC
CSATLSGTGSETQYF
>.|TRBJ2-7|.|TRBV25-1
TGTGCCAGCTATCAAACCTACGAGCAGTACTTC
CASYQTYEQYF
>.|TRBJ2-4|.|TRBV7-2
TGTGCCAGCAGCGAGGACTCGTACTGGGGCATTCAGTACTTC
CASSEDSYWGIQYF
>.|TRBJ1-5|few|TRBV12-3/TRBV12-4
TGTGCCAGCAGCATCCACTTTGGTAGCAATCAGCCCCAGCATTTT
CASSIHFGSNQPQHF
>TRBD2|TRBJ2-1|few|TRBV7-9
TGTGCCAGCAGCCTGGGGGGACTAGAATCGGAGCAGTTCTTC
CASSLGGLESEQFF
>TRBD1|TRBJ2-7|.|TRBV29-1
TGCAGCGTTGAAGATGCCCGACAGGGTTACGAGCAGTACTTC
CSVEDARQGYEQYF
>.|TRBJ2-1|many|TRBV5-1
TGCGCCAGCAGCTTACAGGGTTGGTACAATGAGCAGTTCTTC
CASSLQGWYNEQFF
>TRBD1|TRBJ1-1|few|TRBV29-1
TGCAGCGTCAAACCGGGACAGGGGGCTGAAGCTTTCTTT
CSVKPGQGAEAFF
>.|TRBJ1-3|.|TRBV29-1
TGCAGCGTTCAGACTGGAAACACCATATATTTT
CSVQTGNTIYF
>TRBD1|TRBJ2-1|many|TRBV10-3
TGTGCCATCAGTGGACAGGGTACGGATGAGCAGTTCTTC
CAISGQGTDEQFF